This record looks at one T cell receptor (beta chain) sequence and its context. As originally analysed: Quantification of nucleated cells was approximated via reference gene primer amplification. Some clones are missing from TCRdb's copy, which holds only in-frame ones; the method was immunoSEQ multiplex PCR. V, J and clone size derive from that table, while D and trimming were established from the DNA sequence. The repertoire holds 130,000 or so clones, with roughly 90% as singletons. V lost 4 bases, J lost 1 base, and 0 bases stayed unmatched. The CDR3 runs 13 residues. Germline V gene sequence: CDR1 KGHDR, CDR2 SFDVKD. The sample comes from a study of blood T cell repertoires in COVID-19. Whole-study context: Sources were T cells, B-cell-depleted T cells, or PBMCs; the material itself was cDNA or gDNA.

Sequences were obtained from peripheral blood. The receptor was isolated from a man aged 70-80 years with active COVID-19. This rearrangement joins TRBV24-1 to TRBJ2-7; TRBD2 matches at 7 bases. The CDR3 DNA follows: TGTGCCACCAGTGACGGGGGGTCCTACGAGCAGTACTTC. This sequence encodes CATSDGGSYEQYF.